The rows below give T cell receptor beta chains drawn from one sample of a study of long-term antiretroviral therapy in people with HIV. The data were produced by immunoSEQ multiplex PCR, yet TCRdb's version contains in-frame clones alone and is incomplete. In the table there are around 32,000 clones, 75% to 90% of which are singletons. The sequences come from unsorted PBMCs, collected 3.2 years before starting antiretroviral therapy. All receptors come from a man in his forties or fifties with HIV. CDR3s include the opening cysteine and the closing phenylalanine or tryptophan. The D gene is left open where the match is weak. The size field is filled for only some rows; it gives once, few, many or a size class.

>TRBJ2-6|-|TRBV5-1|-
CASSPYSGANVLTF
TGCGCCAGCAGTCCTTACTCTGGGGCCAACGTCCTGACTTTC
>TRBJ1-1|-|TRBV5-3|once
CARSPLNTEAFF
TGTGCCAGAAGCCCTTTAAATACTGAAGCTTTCTTT
>TRBJ2-7|TRBD2|TRBV5-1|few
CASGRQREGYEQYF
TGCGCCAGCGGGCGGCAGCGGGAGGGGTACGAGCAGTACTTC
>TRBJ2-5|-|TRBV30|-
CAWTPAAQETQYF
TGTGCCTGGACCCCGGCGGCCCAAGAGACCCAGTACTTC
>TRBJ1-1|-|TRBV7-2|-
CASSLRSGVGTEAFF
TGTGCCAGCAGCTTAAGATCCGGGGTTGGCACTGAAGCTTTCTTT
>TRBJ2-2|TRBD1|TRBV2|-
CASSGTGGADGPGELFF
TGTGCCAGCAGCGGGACAGGGGGCGCGGATGGTCCCGGGGAGCTGTTTTTT
>TRBJ1-4|-|TRBV19|-
CASSDSRVWEKLFF
TGTGCCAGCAGCGATTCGAGGGTTTGGGAAAAACTGTTTTTT
>TRBJ2-2|TRBD2|TRBV5-5|-
CASSLTTGGFDTGELFF
TGTGCCAGCAGCTTAACTACGGGAGGCTTCGACACCGGGGAGCTGTTTTTT
>TRBJ2-5|TRBD2|TRBV13|-
CASSSRSGNSGSETQYF
TGTGCCAGCAGCTCCAGAAGCGGGAATTCTGGTTCGGAGACCCAGTACTTC
>TRBJ2-2|TRBD2|TRBV18|-
CASSQTFLAGDQDTGELFF
TGTGCCAGCTCCCAGACATTCCTAGCGGGAGATCAGGATACCGGGGAGCTGTTTTTT
>TRBJ1-1|TRBD1|TRBV4-1|-
CASSHLLQGTTEAFF
TGCGCCAGCAGCCACCTGCTACAGGGGACCACTGAAGCTTTCTTT
>TRBJ2-5|-|TRBV20-1|-
CSPKGETQYF
TGCAGTCCGAAGGGGGAGACCCAGTACTTC
>TRBJ1-1|-|TRBV5-1|-
CASREGGTEAFF
TGCGCCAGCCGGGAGGGGGGCACTGAAGCTTTCTTT
>TRBJ1-6|-|TRBV6-5|-
CASSYSMASYNSPLHF
TGTGCCAGCAGTTACTCGATGGCCTCCTATAATTCACCCCTCCACTTT
>TRBJ1-6|-|TRBV28|-
CASSRPGVDNSPLHF
TGTGCCAGCAGCCGCCCGGGGGTAGATAATTCACCCCTCCACTTT
>TRBJ2-7|-|TRBV7-2|-
CASSLIAGLTYEQYF
TGTGCCAGCAGCTTAATTGCAGGGTTGACCTACGAGCAGTACTTC
>TRBJ1-5|-|TRBV29-1|-
CSVVFGADRNQPQHF
TGCAGCGTTGTGTTTGGGGCAGATCGCAATCAGCCCCAGCATTTT
>TRBJ1-1|-|TRBV14|-
CASSPTLNTEAFF
TGTGCCAGCAGCCCAACCTTGAACACTGAAGCTTTCTTT
>TRBJ2-3|-|TRBV6-5|-
CASSVQGSWPDTQYF
TGTGCCAGCAGTGTACAGGGCAGTTGGCCAGATACGCAGTATTTT
>TRBJ2-2|-|TRBV28|-
CASSPRWAWTGELFF
TGTGCCAGCAGTCCGAGGTGGGCCTGGACCGGGGAGCTGTTTTTT
>TRBJ2-1|-|TRBV4-2|-
CASSQEKGYNEQFF
TGTGCCAGCAGCCAAGAAAAGGGATACAATGAGCAGTTCTTC
>TRBJ2-3|-|TRBV5-5|-
CASSFLEGARKTDTQYF
TGTGCCAGCAGCTTCCTGGAAGGCGCACGTAAGACAGATACGCAGTATTTT
>TRBJ2-7|-|TRBV2|-
CASSRGTDFYEQYF
TGTGCCAGCAGTAGGGGAACAGACTTTTACGAGCAGTACTTC
>TRBJ2-7|TRBD1|TRBV2|-
CASSRQGARRNEQYF
TGTGCCAGCAGCAGACAGGGGGCCCGTCGGAACGAGCAGTACTTC
>TRBJ1-5|-|TRBV13|-
CASSSKPGILGPGPYSNQPQHF
TGTGCCAGCAGCTCGAAGCCGGGCATCTTAGGCCCGGGCCCTTATAGCAATCAGCCCCAGCATTTT
>TRBJ1-1|-|TRBV2|-
CASSEGVGTEAFF
TGTGCCAGCAGTGAGGGGGTGGGCACTGAAGCTTTCTTT
>TRBJ2-3|TRBD2|TRBV27|-
CASSSPQGTSSVQYF
TGTGCCAGCAGTTCCCCCCAGGGGACTAGTTCGGTGCAGTATTTT